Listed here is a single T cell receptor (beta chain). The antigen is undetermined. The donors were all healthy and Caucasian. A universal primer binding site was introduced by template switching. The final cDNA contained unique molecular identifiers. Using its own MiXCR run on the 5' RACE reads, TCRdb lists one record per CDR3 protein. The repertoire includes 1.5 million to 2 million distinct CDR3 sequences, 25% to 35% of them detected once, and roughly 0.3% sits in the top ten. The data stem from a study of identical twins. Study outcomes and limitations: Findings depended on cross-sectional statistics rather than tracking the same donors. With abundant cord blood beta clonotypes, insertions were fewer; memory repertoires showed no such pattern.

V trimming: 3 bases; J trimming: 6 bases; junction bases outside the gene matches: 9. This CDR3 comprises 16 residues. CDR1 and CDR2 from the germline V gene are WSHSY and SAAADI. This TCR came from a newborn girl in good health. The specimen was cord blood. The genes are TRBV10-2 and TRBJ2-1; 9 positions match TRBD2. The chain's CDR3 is CASSDNIAGAFNEQFF. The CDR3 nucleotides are TGCGCCAGCAGTGACAACATAGCGGGGGCCTTCAATGAGCAGTTCTTC.